This is a list of T cell receptor beta chains from one sample in a study of PD-1 blockade in mismatch repair-deficient tumors. The table came from immunoSEQ multiplex PCR; TCRdb's copy has only in-frame clones and leaves some out. The table shows roughly 15,000 clones, with around 83% occurring only once. Their antigen targets remain unknown. Sample: cells cultured in vitro, taken from a patient treated with pembrolizumab. The source is an adult with mismatch repair-deficient cancer. CDR3s include the opening cysteine and the closing phenylalanine or tryptophan. D genes are given only for firm matches. The size entry is marked missing in some rows and otherwise reads once, few, many or a size class.

clone size | J gene | V gene | D gene | CDR3 protein
. | TRBJ2-2 | TRBV6-1 | . | CASSEANTGYTGELFF
few | TRBJ2-2 | TRBV4-1 | . | CASSQVDTGELFF
. | TRBJ2-4 | TRBV15 | TRBD1 | CATSSAPGQGANIQYF
. | TRBJ1-2 | TRBV5-6 | . | CASSLVRAGGRYGYTF
. | TRBJ2-1 | TRBV5-1 | TRBD2 | CASSFPSGRAVGNEQFF
. | TRBJ2-1 | TRBV28 | TRBD2 | CASSTPTSGSYNEQFF
once | TRBJ1-1 | TRBV28 | . | CASSLRPGFSVDTEAFF
. | TRBJ2-7 | TRBV7-9 | . | CASSLSGDLTYEQYF
. | TRBJ2-2 | TRBV21-1 | . | CASSKGGMVTGELFF
. | TRBJ2-2 | TRBV25-1 | TRBD2 | CASSVAGDTGELFF
. | TRBJ2-1 | TRBV7-8 | . | CASSLAGRHRYGYVSYNEQFF
. | TRBJ2-3 | TRBV7-2 | TRBD2 | CASSLGTSADTQYF
. | TRBJ1-5 | TRBV19 | . | CASSITGAGKNQPQHF
. | TRBJ1-1 | TRBV18 | TRBD1 | CASSPRDSRNTEAFF
once | TRBJ2-5 | TRBV9 | TRBD2 | CASSPTSGSQETQYF
. | TRBJ2-7 | TRBV11-3 | TRBD2 | CASSPLAGGLNYEQYF
. | TRBJ2-5 | TRBV5-4 | TRBD2 | CASSLTSDSSETQYF
few | TRBJ2-2 | TRBV29-1 | . | CSALSGRVNTGELFF
. | TRBJ2-3 | TRBV15 | TRBD2 | CATSKRTSSTDTQYF
. | TRBJ2-2 | TRBV27 | . | CASSLNGHGELFF
once | TRBJ2-7 | TRBV5-4 | . | CASSSPYEQYF
. | TRBJ2-7 | TRBV4-1 | TRBD2 | CASSFGTSGGTVPYEQYF
. | TRBJ2-1 | TRBV27 | TRBD2 | CASSFRLADNEQFF
once | TRBJ2-3 | TRBV28 | . | CASRARDTQYF
. | TRBJ2-1 | TRBV7-3 | TRBD2 | CASSLSPGGYNEQFF
. | TRBJ1-3 | TRBV2 | TRBD1 | CASGDRWDTIYF
. | TRBJ2-1 | TRBV7-9 | . | CASSRLETYNEQFF
. | TRBJ1-5 | TRBV28 | . | CASSDRGHHQPQHF
. | TRBJ2-1 | TRBV27 | TRBD1 | CASSLEGALDEQFF
. | TRBJ2-3 | TRBV5-1 | . | CASSLGVARTDTQYF
few | TRBJ2-1 | TRBV11-3 | . | CASSLPGANEQFF
. | TRBJ2-3 | TRBV7-9 | TRBD1 | CASSRQGATQYF
. | TRBJ1-1 | TRBV7-3 | . | CASSLGGPNTEAFF
. | TRBJ2-2 | TRBV9 | TRBD2 | CASRAGDTGELFF
. | TRBJ2-1 | TRBV19 | . | CASRTALGDEQFF
. | TRBJ2-1 | TRBV19 | TRBD2 | CASSPPAGSYNEQFF
. | TRBJ1-2 | TRBV7-9 | . | CASSSADGLVYGYTF
. | TRBJ1-4 | TRBV6-5 | . | CASRRTVRPEKLFF
. | TRBJ2-1 | TRBV9 | . | CASSVGLLNEQFF
once | TRBJ2-2 | TRBV30 | . | CTWSVFVSGELFF
. | TRBJ2-1 | TRBV7-9 | TRBD2 | CASSLALAGVYNEQFF
few | TRBJ1-6 | TRBV18 | . | CASSPTGSPLHF
once | TRBJ1-2 | TRBV19 | . | CASRTDGRANYGYTF
. | TRBJ2-7 | TRBV29-1 | TRBD2 | CSATSGSSYEQYF
. | TRBJ2-2 | TRBV19 | TRBD2 | CASSIGGRAGTGELFF
. | TRBJ2-7 | TRBV7-2 | . | CASSLQASAGYEQYF
. | TRBJ2-3 | TRBV11-2 | . | CASSFGWSTDTQYF
once | TRBJ1-5 | TRBV28 | . | CASSLFRGQPQHF
once | TRBJ2-7 | TRBV5-1 | TRBD2 | CASGSSGSYEQYF
. | TRBJ1-1 | TRBV28 | . | CASSWVDSRGAFF
. | TRBJ1-5 | TRBV2 | . | CASSENAGEQPQHF